This TCR beta chain comes out of a study of T cells in Graves' hyperthyroidism and ophthalmopathy. Trimming pared 3 bases from V and 6 bases from J, leaving 15 bases between. The CDR3 is 14 amino acids. The V gene's germline CDR1 is MDHEN and CDR2 SYDVKM. TCR beta CDR3 region amplification was performed from RNA transcripts. RT-PCR in the first round (using the HTBI primer set) targeted the TCR CDR3. Using its own MiXCR run on the multiplex PCR reads, TCRdb lists one record per CDR3 protein. Among approximately 360,000 distinct CDR3 sequences listed, around a sixth were seen once. This clonotype has ten or more counts.

Sequencing used blood. This receptor was identified in a woman between 18 and 30 years old with Graves' hyperthyroidism that later progressed to Graves' ophthalmopathy. This chain connects TRBV28 to TRBJ2-7; D may be TRBD1 or TRBD2 (5 bases each). CDR3 residues: CASSLGVVPSEQYF. DNA of the CDR3: TGTGCCAGCAGTTTGGGGGTGGTCCCCAGCGAGCAGTACTTC.